Here is one T cell receptor (beta chain) with its context. Its antigen is as yet unknown. cDNA libraries of TCR beta carried unique molecular identifiers. Hundreds of thousands of cDNA molecules came from approximately 1 to 10 million T cells. TCRdb processed the PCR reads anew with MiXCR; each CDR3 protein has one entry. This table has hundreds of thousands of distinct CDR3 sequences, approximately 59% appearing once. The data belong to a study of post-analysis software for immune sequencing data. Across the study: In terms of disease course, relapsing-remitting, secondary progressive and progressive-relapsing multiple sclerosis were included.

The CDR3 runs to 15 residues. Trimming took off 0 bases at V and 0 bases at J, with 10 bases between the two ends. Germline CDR1 SGHRS, CDR2 YFSETQ. Broader study findings: Higher frequency in patients than in controls was seen for five TRBV segments, with TRBV5-6, TRBV5-1 and TRBV20-1 among them. Under F measure analysis, samples from one preparation batch co-clustered strongly.

The sequencing input was blood. This sequence originates from a girl aged 2 to 10 with multiple sclerosis. The gene calls are TRBV5-1 and TRBJ2-7, with a tentative D call TRBD2 (6 bases). CDR3 sequence reads: CASSLAGGVSYEQYF. The CDR3 region has the DNA TGCGCCAGCAGCTTGGCCGGCGGGGTCTCCTACGAGCAGTACTTC.